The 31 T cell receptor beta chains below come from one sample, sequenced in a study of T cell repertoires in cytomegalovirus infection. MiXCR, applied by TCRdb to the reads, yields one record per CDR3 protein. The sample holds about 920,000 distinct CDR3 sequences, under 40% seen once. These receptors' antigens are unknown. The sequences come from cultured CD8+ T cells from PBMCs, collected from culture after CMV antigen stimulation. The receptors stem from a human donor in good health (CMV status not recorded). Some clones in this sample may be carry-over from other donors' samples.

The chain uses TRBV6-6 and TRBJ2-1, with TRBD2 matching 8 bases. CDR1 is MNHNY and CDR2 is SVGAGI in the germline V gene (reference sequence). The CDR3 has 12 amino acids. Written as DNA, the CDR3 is TGTGGGGTAGCGGGGCCCTCTGATGAGCAGTTCTTC. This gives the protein CGVAGPSDEQFF.

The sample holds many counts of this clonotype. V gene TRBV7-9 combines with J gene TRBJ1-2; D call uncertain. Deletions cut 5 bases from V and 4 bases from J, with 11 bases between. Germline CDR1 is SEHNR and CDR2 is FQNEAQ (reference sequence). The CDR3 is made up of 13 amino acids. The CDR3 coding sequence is TGTGCCAGCAGCCCACCGGACGGCTATGGCTACACCTTC. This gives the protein CASSPPDGYGYTF.

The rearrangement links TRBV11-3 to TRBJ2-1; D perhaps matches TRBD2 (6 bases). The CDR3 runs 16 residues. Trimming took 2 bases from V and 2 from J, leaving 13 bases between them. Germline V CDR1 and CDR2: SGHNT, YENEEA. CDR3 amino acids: CASSLKSAGTYNEQFF. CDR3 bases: TGTGCCAGCAGCTTAAAATCGGCGGGGACCTACAATGAGCAGTTCTTC.

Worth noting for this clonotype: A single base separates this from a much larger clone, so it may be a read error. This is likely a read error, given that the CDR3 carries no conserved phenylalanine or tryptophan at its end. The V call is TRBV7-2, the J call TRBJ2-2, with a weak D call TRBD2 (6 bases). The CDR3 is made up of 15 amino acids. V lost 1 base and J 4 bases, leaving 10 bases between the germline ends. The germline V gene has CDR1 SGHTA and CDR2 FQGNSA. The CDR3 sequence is CASSLGGVGTGELFS. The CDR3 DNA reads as TGTGCCAGCAGCTTAGGGGGGGTCGGCACCGGGGAGCTGTTTTCT.

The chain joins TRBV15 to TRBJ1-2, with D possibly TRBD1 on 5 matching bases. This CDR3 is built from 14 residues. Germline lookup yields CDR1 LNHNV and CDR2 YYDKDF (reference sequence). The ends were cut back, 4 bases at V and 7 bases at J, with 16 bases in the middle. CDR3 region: CATSTPGRPSGYTF. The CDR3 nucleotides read TGTGCCACCAGCACTCCGGGACGCCCTTCTGGCTACACCTTC. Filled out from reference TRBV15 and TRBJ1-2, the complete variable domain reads DAMVIQNPRYQVTQFGKPVTLSCSQTLNHNVMYWYQQKSSQAPKLLFHYYDKDFNNEADTPDNFQSRRPNTSFCFLDIRSPGLGDTAMYLCATSTPGRPSGYTFGSGTRLTVV.

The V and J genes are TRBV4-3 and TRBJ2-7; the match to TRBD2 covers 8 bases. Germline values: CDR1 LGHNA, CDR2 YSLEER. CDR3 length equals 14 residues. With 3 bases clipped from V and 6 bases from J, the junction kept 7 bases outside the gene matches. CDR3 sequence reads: CASSHNGGASEQYF. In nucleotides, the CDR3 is TGCGCCAGCAGCCATAACGGGGGGGCCTCCGAGCAGTACTTC.

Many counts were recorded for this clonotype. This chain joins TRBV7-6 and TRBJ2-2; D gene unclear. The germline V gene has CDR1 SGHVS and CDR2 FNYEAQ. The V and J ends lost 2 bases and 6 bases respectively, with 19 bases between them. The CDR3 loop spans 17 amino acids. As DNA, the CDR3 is TGTGCCAGCAGCTTATATATGGCGGAATCAAAGTCCGGGGAGCTGTTTTTT. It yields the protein CASSLYMAESKSGELFF.

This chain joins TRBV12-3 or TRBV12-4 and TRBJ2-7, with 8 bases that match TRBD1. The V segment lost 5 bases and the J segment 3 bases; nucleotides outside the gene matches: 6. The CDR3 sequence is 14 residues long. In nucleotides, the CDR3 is TGTGCCAGCAGTAAGGGGACAGGATACTACGAGCAGTACTTC. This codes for CASSKGTGYYEQYF.

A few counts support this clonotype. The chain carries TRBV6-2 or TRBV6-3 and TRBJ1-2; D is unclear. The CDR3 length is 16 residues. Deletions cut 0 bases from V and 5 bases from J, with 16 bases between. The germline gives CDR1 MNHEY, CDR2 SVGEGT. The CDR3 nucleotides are TGTGCCAGCAGTTACTCCGGTGGGCACCTCCTTTATGGCTACACCTTC. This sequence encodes CASSYSGGHLLYGYTF.

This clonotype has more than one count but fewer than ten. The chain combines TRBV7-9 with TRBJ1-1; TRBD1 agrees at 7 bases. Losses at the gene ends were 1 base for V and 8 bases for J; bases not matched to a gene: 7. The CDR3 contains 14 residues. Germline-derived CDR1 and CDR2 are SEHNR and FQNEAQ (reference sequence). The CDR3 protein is CASSLVGTAIEAFF. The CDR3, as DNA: TGTGCCAGCAGCTTAGTTGGGACAGCCATCGAAGCTTTCTTT.

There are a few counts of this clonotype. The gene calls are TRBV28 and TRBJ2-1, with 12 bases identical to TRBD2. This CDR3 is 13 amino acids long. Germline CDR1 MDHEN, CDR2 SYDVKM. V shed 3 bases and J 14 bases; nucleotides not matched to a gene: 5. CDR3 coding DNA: TGTGCCAGCAGTTTCGGACTAGCGGGAATCGAGTTCTTC. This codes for CASSFGLAGIEFF.

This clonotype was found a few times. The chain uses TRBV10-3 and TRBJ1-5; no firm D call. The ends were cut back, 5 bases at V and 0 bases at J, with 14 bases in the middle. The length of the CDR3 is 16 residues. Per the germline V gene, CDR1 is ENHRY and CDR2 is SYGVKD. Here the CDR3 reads CAISPSSVNSNQPQHF. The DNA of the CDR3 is TGTGCCATCAGTCCCTCTTCAGTCAATAGCAATCAGCCCCAGCATTTT.

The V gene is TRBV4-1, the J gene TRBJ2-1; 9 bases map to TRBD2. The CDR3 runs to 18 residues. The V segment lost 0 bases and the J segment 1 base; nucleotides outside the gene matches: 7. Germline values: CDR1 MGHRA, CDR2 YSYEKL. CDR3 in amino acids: CASSQEGLAGSSYNEQFF. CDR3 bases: TGCGCCAGCAGCCAAGAGGGGCTAGCGGGGTCGTCCTACAATGAGCAGTTCTTC.

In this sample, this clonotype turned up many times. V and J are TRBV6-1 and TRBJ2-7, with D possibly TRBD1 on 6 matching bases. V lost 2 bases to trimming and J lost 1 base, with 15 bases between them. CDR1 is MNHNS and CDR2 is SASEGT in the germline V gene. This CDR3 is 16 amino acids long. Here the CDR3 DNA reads TGTGCCAGCAGTGAATTTGGACAGCGTTTATCCTACGAGCAGTACTTC. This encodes CASSEFGQRLSYEQYF.

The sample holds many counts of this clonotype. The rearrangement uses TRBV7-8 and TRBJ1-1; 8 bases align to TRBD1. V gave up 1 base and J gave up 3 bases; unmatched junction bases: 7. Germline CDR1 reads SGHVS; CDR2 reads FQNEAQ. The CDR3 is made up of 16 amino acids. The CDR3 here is CASSLVRTGRDTEAFF. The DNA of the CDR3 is TGTGCCAGCAGCTTAGTCCGGACAGGGAGGGACACTGAAGCTTTCTTT. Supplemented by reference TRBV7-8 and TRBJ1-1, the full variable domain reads GAGVSQSPRYKVAKRGQDVALRCDPISGHVSLFWYQQALGQGPEFLTYFQNEAQLDKSGLPSDRFFAERPEGSVSTLKIQRTQQEDSAVYLCASSLVRTGRDTEAFFGQGTRLTVV.

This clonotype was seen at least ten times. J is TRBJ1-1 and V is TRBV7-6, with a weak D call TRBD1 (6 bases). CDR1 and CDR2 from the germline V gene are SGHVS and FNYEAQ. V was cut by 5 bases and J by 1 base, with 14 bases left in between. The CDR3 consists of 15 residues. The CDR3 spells CASSHRDTKNTEAFF. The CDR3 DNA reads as TGTGCCAGCAGCCACCGGGACACAAAGAACACTGAAGCTTTCTTT.

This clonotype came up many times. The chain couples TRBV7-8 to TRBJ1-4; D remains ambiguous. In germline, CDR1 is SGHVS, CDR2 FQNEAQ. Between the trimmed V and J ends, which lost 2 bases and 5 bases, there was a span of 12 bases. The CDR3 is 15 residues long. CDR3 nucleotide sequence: TGTGCCAGCAGCTTATTGTGGCAGAAAAATGAAAAACTGTTTTTT. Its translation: CASSLLWQKNEKLFF.

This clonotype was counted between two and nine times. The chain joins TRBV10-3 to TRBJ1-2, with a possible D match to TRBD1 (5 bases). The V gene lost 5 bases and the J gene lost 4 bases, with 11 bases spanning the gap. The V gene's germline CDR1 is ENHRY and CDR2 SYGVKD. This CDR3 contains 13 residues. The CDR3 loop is CAISPDSLYGYTF. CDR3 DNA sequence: TGTGCCATCAGTCCCGACAGCCTCTATGGCTACACCTTC.

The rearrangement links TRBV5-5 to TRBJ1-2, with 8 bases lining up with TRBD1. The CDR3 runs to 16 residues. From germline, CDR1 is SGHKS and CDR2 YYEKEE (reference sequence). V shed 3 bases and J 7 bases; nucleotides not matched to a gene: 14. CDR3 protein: CASSWSWDRTIRGYTF. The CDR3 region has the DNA TGTGCCAGCAGCTGGAGTTGGGACAGGACGATACGTGGCTACACCTTC.

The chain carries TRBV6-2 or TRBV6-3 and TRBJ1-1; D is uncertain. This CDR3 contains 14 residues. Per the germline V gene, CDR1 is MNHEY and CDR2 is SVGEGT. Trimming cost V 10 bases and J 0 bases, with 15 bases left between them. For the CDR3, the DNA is TGTGCCATCTCGCTAGGTTTCCTGAACACTGAAGCTTTCTTT. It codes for CAISLGFLNTEAFF.

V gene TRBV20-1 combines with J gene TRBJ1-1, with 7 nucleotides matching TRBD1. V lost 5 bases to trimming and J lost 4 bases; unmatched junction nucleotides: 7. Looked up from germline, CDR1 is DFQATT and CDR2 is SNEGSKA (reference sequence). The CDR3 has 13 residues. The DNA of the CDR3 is TGCAGTGCTGTCGATAGGGGGCTCACTGAAGCTTTCTTT. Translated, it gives CSAVDRGLTEAFF.

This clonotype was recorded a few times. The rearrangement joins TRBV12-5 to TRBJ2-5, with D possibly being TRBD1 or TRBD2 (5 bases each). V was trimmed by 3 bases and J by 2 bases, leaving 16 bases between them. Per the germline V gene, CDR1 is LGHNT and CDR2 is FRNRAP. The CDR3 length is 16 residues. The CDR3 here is CASGFPLRGKQETQYF. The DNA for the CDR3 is TGTGCTAGTGGTTTCCCTCTTCGGGGCAAACAAGAGACCCAGTACTTC.

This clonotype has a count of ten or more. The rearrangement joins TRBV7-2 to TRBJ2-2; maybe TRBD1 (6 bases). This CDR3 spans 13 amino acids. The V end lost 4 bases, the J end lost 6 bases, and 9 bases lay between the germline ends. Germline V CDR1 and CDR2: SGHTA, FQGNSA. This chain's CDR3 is CASSSTGPGELFF. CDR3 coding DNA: TGTGCCAGCAGCTCGACAGGCCCCGGGGAGCTGTTTTTT.

The CDR3 region is CASSPPGPDTQYF. The CDR3 nucleotides read TGTGCCAGCAGTCCTCCTGGCCCAGATACGCAGTATTTT. The chain employs TRBV27 and TRBJ2-3; D is uncertain. There are 13 residues in the CDR3. Germline V lookup: CDR1 MNHEY, CDR2 SMNVEV (reference sequence). V lost 5 bases to trimming and J lost 4 bases, with 10 bases between them.

The DNA of the CDR3 is TGTGCCAGCAGCTCTATTGCCGGATATGGCTACACCTTC. This encodes CASSSIAGYGYTF. The chain couples TRBV7-9 to TRBJ1-2, with D unclear. V was clipped by 4 bases and J by 5 bases, with 11 bases between them. The CDR3 totals 13 residues. CDR1 is SEHNR, CDR2 FQNEAQ, per germline (reference sequence).

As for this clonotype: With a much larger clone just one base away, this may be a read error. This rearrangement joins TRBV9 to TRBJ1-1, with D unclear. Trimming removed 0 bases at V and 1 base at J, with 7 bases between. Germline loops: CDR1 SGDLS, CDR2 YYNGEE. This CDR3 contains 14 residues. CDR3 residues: CASSVGPGNTEAFF. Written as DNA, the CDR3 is TGTGCCAGCAGCGTAGGTCCGGGGAACACTGAAGCTTTCTTT.

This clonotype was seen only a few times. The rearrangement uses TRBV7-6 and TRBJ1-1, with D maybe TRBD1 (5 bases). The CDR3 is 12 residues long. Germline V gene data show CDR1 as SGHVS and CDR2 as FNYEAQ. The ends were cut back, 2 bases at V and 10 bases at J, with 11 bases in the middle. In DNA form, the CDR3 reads TGTGCCAGCAGCTTACAGGGAGGTAGAGCTTTCTTT. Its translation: CASSLQGGRAFF.

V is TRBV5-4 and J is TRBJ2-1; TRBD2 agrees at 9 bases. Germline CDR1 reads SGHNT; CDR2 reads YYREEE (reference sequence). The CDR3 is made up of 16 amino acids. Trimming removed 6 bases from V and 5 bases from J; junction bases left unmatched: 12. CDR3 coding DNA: TGTGCCAGCAACAAGGGTACTAGCGGGCCTCACAATGAGCAGTTCTTC. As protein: CASNKGTSGPHNEQFF.

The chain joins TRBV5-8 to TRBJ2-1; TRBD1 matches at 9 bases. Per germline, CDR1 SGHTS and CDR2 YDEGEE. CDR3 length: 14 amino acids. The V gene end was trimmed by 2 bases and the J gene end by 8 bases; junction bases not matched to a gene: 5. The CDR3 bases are TGTGCCAGCAGCTTAGGGACAGGGATCGATGAGCAGTTCTTC. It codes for CASSLGTGIDEQFF.

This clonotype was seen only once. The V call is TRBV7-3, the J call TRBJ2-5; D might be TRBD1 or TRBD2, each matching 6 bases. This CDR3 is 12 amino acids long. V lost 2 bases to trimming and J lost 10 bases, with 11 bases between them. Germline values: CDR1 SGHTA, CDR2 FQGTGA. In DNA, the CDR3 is TGTGCCAGCAGCTTAGGAGGGGGTGACCAGTACTTC. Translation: CASSLGGGDQYF.

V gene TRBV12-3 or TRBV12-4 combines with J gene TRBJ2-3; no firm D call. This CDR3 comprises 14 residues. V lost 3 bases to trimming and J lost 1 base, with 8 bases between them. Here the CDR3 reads CASSFFPGTDTQYF. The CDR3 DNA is TGTGCCAGCAGTTTTTTCCCGGGCACAGATACGCAGTATTTT.